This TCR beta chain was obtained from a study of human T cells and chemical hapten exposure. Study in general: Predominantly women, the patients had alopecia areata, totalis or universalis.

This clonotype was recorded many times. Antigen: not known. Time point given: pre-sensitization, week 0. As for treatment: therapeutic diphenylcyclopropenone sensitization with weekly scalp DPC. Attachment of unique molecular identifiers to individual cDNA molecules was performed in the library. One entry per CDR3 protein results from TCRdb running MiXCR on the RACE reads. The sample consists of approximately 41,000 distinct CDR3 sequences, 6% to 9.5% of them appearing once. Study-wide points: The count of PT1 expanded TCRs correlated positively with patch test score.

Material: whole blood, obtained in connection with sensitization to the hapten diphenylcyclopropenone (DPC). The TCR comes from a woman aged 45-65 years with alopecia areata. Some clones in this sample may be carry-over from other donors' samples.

In DNA form, the CDR3 reads TGCAGTCCTCAGGGCCGGGCCCTCGAGCAGTACTTC. Its translation is CSPQGRALEQYF. The genes are TRBV20-1 and TRBJ2-7, with D possibly TRBD1 on 5 matching bases. The V end was cut by 8 bases, the J end by 6 bases, with 17 bases between. Germline CDR1 reads DFQATT; CDR2 reads SNEGSKA (reference sequence). CDR3 size: 12 residues.